A single T cell receptor beta chain is shown here with its context. Its specificity is unknown. Investigators amplified TCR beta CDR3 regions from RNA transcripts. Second-round multiplex PCR followed a first-round RT-PCR using HTBI primers. MiXCR was run by TCRdb on the multiplex PCR reads, yielding one entry per CDR3 protein. The sample includes a few hundred thousand distinct CDR3 sequences, roughly 21% seen only once; the top ten take 2.5% to 3.5%. Ages of hyperthyroidism patients ran from 18 to 65, and their diagnoses were new, under 2 months' duration. The PBMC fraction was derived from about 9.2 ml of fresh peripheral blood. The data belong to a study of Graves' ophthalmopathy and Graves' hyperthyroidism. Germline lookup yields CDR1 MNHNS and CDR2 SASEGT. This CDR3 spans 11 amino acids. V lost 10 bases and J lost 4, with 10 bases in between. Notes on the study in general: Detection in blood was also observed for most expanded thyroid clonotypes above 0.001 frequency. Ophthalmopathy progression was predicted by the model at roughly 69% sensitivity and approximately 72% specificity.

The chain links TRBV6-1 to TRBJ1-1; D gene unclear. The source material was peripheral blood. This clonotype was obtained from a woman younger than 30 with stable Graves' hyperthyroidism. In nucleotides, the CDR3 is TGTGCCACCTGGGGTAGCACTGAAGCTTTCTTT. This gives the protein CATWGSTEAFF.